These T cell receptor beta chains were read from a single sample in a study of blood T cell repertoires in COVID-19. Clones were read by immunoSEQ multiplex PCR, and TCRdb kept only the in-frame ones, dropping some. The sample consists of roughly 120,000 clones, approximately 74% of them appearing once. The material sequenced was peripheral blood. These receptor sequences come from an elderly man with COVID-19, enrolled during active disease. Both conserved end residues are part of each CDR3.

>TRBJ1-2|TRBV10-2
CASSRGRGYGYTF
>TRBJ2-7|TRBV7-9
CASSFSSGYEQYF
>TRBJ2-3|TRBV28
CASSLPRLHYPRGARLDTQYF
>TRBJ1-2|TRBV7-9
CASSLRDYDGYTF
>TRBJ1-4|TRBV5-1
CASSSTGRNEKLFF
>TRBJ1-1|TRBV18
CASSPPIDRGEAFF
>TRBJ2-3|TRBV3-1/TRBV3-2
CASSQERDTQYF
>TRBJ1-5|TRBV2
CASIPGQGGQPQHF
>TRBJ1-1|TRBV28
CASSRGGGTEAFF
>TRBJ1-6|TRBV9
CASSRGQGNSPLHF
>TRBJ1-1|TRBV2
CASSEASGFTEAFF
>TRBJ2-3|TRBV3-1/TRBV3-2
CASSQGTSTDTQYF
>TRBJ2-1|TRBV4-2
CASSQAGSGGEQFF
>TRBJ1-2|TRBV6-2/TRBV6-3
CASSQYGIGYTF
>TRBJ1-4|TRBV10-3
CAISDSRQGEKLFF
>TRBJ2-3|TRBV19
CASSLISGGTDTQYF
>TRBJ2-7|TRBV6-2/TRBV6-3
CASSYPTSGYSTYEQYF
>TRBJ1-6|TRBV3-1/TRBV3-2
CASSQDRPGQGYASPLHF